This T cell receptor (beta chain) originates from a study of OX40 agonist ivuxolimab in advanced cancers. The study's findings and limits: Nonresponders included some who also had low normalized T-cell clonal expansion. More expanded clones were found, on average, in CD8+ than in CD4+ T cells.

Profiled with immunoSEQ multiplex PCR; TCRdb holds only in-frame clones, not every one. The sample includes under 85,000 clones, 85% of them seen just once. Patients were ruled out by autoimmune disease history or systemic immunosuppression. Of note for this clone: Its antigen is still unknown.

The starting material was CD4+ or CD8+ T cells sorted from blood, obtained in a trial of the OX40 agonist ivuxolimab. The clonotype originates from an adult with an advanced solid tumor such as melanoma, head and neck, liver or kidney cancer.

The CDR3, as DNA: TGTGCCAGCAGTGAATGGTTTAGGCAGGGGGCGTATCAGCCCCAGCATTTT. Protein product: CASSEWFRQGAYQPQHF. This chain uses TRBV2 with TRBJ1-5; the match to TRBD1 covers 8 bases. Per the germline V gene, CDR1 is SNHLY and CDR2 is FYNNEI. CDR3 length: 17 residues. Trimming removed 2 bases from V and 5 bases from J; junction bases left unmatched: 11.